Sequencing of this T cell receptor (beta chain) was carried out in a study of cytomegalovirus exposure and HLA in healthy donors. Background on the study: Earlier, about 180 million T cells were analyzed, and more than 100 million unique TCR beta sequences were found among them. Study conclusions and caveats: Roughly uniform sequencing depth across donors was assumed, possibly incorrectly.

In the PCR, 60 Vbeta and 13 Jbeta primers were used. The protocol was immunoSEQ multiplex PCR, while the TCRdb copy is restricted to in-frame clones and leaves out a portion. The repertoire consists of 150,000 or so clones, with roughly 72% occurring once and the leading ten covering roughly 7.2%. Comments on this clone: Antigen specificity is unknown.

The receptor comes from a male donor in good health and CMV-seronegative. The sequencing sample was made of PBMCs.

The CDR3 sequence is CASSPTGRAPTDTQYF. DNA for the CDR3: TGTGCCAGCAGTCCCACCGGGAGGGCCCCCACAGATACGCAGTATTTT. The V gene is TRBV28, the J gene TRBJ2-3, with 8 bases identical to TRBD2. The V gene's germline CDR1 is MDHEN and CDR2 SYDVKM. The CDR3 is 16 amino acids. The V gene end was trimmed by 5 bases and the J gene end by 2 bases; junction bases not matched to a gene: 9.